Each of the 3 T cell receptor beta chains below was sequenced from the same sample in a study of blood T cell repertoires in COVID-19 (dated by TCRdb to the early 2020s). The library was generated by the immunoSEQ multiplex PCR assay. TCRdb obtained this table from immuneACCESS and retained in-frame rearrangements with V and J assigned. These tables miss some clones; where compared with another copy, unresolved V genes account for less than half of the shortfall, and the remainder is unexplained. In all, the sample holds 43,000 or so clones, and roughly 88% of those were seen once. Clones ranked in the top ten supply around 8.2% of the sample. The sample consisted of peripheral blood. Receptors originate from a man aged 60 to 75 with active COVID-19.

The J gene is TRBJ2-7, the V gene TRBV21-1; TRBD2 is the table's D call, not checked against the DNA. TRBV21-1 is annotated as a pseudogene. This CDR3 has 14 amino acids. As DNA, the CDR3 is TGTGCCAGCCCCTGGCAGCGGGAAGACTACGAGCAGTACTTC. Its protein is CASPWQREDYEQYF.

The chain is built from TRBV7-2 and TRBJ1-4; possibly TRBD1 for D (5 bases). V lost 6 bases, J lost 4 bases, and 12 bases lay in between. The CDR3 runs 14 residues. Germline values: CDR1 SGHTA, CDR2 FQGNSA. The CDR3 reads CASRQQALNEKLFF. The DNA for the CDR3 is TGTGCCAGCAGGCAACAGGCGCTTAATGAAAAACTGTTTTTT.

The CDR3 loop is CASSLDRNYNEQFF. The CDR3 bases are TGCGCCAGCAGCTTGGACAGGAACTACAATGAGCAGTTCTTC. The chain has TRBV5-1 and TRBJ2-1; tentatively, D is TRBD1 (5 bases). The germline V gene has CDR1 SGHRS and CDR2 YFSETQ. This CDR3 comprises 14 residues. V was clipped by 0 bases and J by 3 bases, with 7 bases between them.